This T cell receptor beta chain was captured by sequencing in a study of blood T cells in healthy people across ages. Overall study results and limits: Older age went with lower TCR beta diversity per million T cells, in a roughly linear way.

Details on this clonotype: As yet, its antigen is unknown.

A second PCR of 7 to 11 cycles used a sample-barcoded 5' primer and a J-beta primer mix. The template-switch adaptor was a 5' adaptor with 12 random nucleotides. It tagged each cDNA molecule. Any given sample supplied a minimum of 2.5 million CDR3-containing paired-end reads. Using its own MiXCR run on the 5' RACE reads, TCRdb lists one record per CDR3 protein. In the table there are about 1 million distinct CDR3 sequences, around 45% of which are singletons. Per-sample PBMC isolation yielded at least 6 million cells. The clonotype comes from an older woman in good health. Sequencing input: blood.

The CDR3 region is CAWSPSSVDGYTF. The CDR3 bases are TGTGCCTGGAGCCCCTCGTCGGTCGATGGCTACACCTTC. The J gene is TRBJ1-2, the V gene TRBV30; D gene ambiguous. Germline assignment: CDR1 GTSNPN and CDR2 SVGIG (reference sequence). The CDR3 has 13 residues. The V gene lost 3 bases and the J gene lost 6 bases, with 14 bases spanning the gap.